These T cell receptor beta chains were read from a single sample in a study of T cell responses to AZD1222 COVID-19 vaccine. The method was immunoSEQ multiplex PCR; TCRdb's version includes in-frame clones alone and lacks a portion of them. The sample has about 110,000 clones, roughly 90% seen once. Sequences were derived from peripheral blood, sampled on day 0 of MenACWY control vaccination. These receptors were collected from an adult in good health. Each CDR3 is given with its conserved first and last residue. The D gene is left open where the match is weak. Clone size is shown for a subset of rows, as once, few, many or a class of expanded clone.

V	size	D	J	DNA	CDR3
TRBV6-5	few	TRBD2	TRBJ2-7	TGTGCCAGCAGTTTCGGGAGGCGGGGGGTTGCACGCGAGCAGTACTTC	CASSFGRRGVAREQYF
TRBV6-2/TRBV6-3	.	TRBD1	TRBJ2-3	TGTGCCAGCAGCTACTACAGGGGCCAACGCACAGATACGCAGTATTTT	CASSYYRGQRTDTQYF
TRBV7-2	.	TRBD1	TRBJ2-7	TGTGCCAGCAGCTTATCGGACAGGGTCGGCGAGCAGTACTTC	CASSLSDRVGEQYF
TRBV7-8	.	TRBD1	TRBJ1-1	TGTGCCAGCAGCTTAGGTTCACAGGGGAGAGACACTGAAGCTTTCTTT	CASSLGSQGRDTEAFF
TRBV2	.	.	TRBJ1-2	TGTGCCAGCAGTGTAGGGGAAGGCTACACCTTC	CASSVGEGYTF
TRBV21-1	.	.	TRBJ1-4	TGTGCCAGCAGCCATACGGGACAGGGAGGCCATGTTGCAACTAATGAAAAACTGTTTTTT	CASSHTGQGGHVATNEKLFF
TRBV11-2	.	TRBD1	TRBJ1-2	TGTGCCAGCAGCACAGGGGGTGGCTACACCTTC	CASSTGGGYTF
TRBV12-3/TRBV12-4	.	.	TRBJ2-7	TGTGCCAGCAGTTTGCAGGGATACGAGCAGTACTTC	CASSLQGYEQYF
TRBV3-1/TRBV3-2	.	TRBD1	TRBJ1-1	TGTGCCAGCAGCCATCCCTTACGGAGGGGGCAGCTTTACATGAACACTGAAGCTTTCTTT	CASSHPLRRGQLYMNTEAFF
TRBV6-5	.	.	TRBJ1-1	TGTGCCAGCAGAATTCCGGGGGGGGCGGCCACTGAAGCTTTCTTT	CASRIPGGAATEAFF
TRBV7-3	.	.	TRBJ1-1	TGTGCCAGCAGCTTAACGGGTTTGGCGGGAGCTTTCTTT	CASSLTGLAGAFF
TRBV10-3	.	TRBD1	TRBJ2-6	TGTGCCATCACCGATCCCACAGGGGGGAGACTCCCCGGGGCCAACGTCCTGACTTTC	CAITDPTGGRLPGANVLTF
TRBV15	.	.	TRBJ1-1	TGTGCCACGCCACGCCGGGACGGGAACACTGAAGCTTTCTTT	CATPRRDGNTEAFF
TRBV30	.	TRBD2	TRBJ2-1	TGTGCCTGGAGTGTACAATACGGGGGGGCCCAGAATGAGCAGTTCTTC	CAWSVQYGGAQNEQFF